A single sample is the source of the 9 T cell receptor beta chains below, sequenced in a study of shared clonotypes between healthy human individuals. Sequencing used immunoSEQ multiplex PCR; TCRdb keeps in-frame clones, though not all of them. The sample carries around 1 million clones, 76% recorded once. The sample was memory CD4+ T cells sorted from blood. Regarding subset: CD45RA-negative fraction. The receptors originated from a man aged 18 to 30 in good health.

The chain's CDR3 is CASRSHNEQFF. CDR3 coding DNA: TGTGCCAGCAGGAGTCACAATGAGCAGTTCTTC. The chain employs TRBV25-1 and TRBJ2-1; D is undetermined. V lost 6 bases to trimming and J lost 5 bases, with 5 bases between them. The CDR3 consists of 11 residues. CDR1 and CDR2 (germline): MGHDK, SYGVNS.

This rearrangement joins TRBV10-3 to TRBJ2-5; 7 bases fit TRBD2. Looked up from germline, CDR1 is ENHRY and CDR2 is SYGVKD. The CDR3 sequence is 13 residues long. The ends lost 3 bases at V and 2 bases at J; junction bases unmatched: 0. CDR3 residues: CAISDGGQETQYF. The DNA of the CDR3 is TGTGCCATCAGTGACGGGGGGCAAGAGACCCAGTACTTC.

On this clone: Other DNA sequences within the sample encode an identical CDR3. The V and J genes are TRBV29-1 and TRBJ2-6; perhaps TRBD2 as D (6 bases). The CDR3 runs to 15 residues. Germline assignment: CDR1 SQVTM and CDR2 ANQGSEA. V was shortened by 6 bases and J by 2 bases, with 14 bases between the two germline ends. The CDR3 reads CSVGAGGAGANVLTF. The CDR3, as DNA: TGCAGCGTGGGAGCCGGAGGGGCTGGGGCCAACGTCCTGACTTTC.

This CDR3 is CASSPTGNRYNEQFF. CDR3 DNA sequence: TGCGCCAGCAGCCCGACAGGAAACCGCTACAATGAGCAGTTCTTC. The chain employs TRBV4-1 and TRBJ2-1, with D possibly being TRBD1 (6 bases). In germline, CDR1 is MGHRA, CDR2 YSYEKL. The CDR3 consists of 15 residues. V lost 4 bases to trimming and J lost 3 bases, with 13 bases between them.

V gene TRBV7-9 combines with J gene TRBJ1-1; D gene unclear. Germline assignment: CDR1 SEHNR and CDR2 FQNEAQ (reference sequence). This CDR3 region has 16 residues. The V gene lost 5 bases and the J gene lost 3 bases, with 19 bases spanning the gap. The CDR3 spells CASSPSGRSGDTEAFF. The CDR3 DNA reads as TGTGCCAGCAGCCCTAGTGGACGGAGCGGGGACACTGAAGCTTTCTTT.

The V gene is TRBV11-2, the J gene TRBJ2-5, with a possible D match to TRBD1 (6 bases). The CDR3 has 15 residues. CDR1 and CDR2 (germline): SGHAT, FQNNGV. The V end was cut by 2 bases, the J end by 0 bases, with 10 bases between. CDR3 region: CASSLSGGYQETQYF. The CDR3 DNA follows: TGTGCCAGCAGCTTAAGTGGGGGCTACCAAGAGACCCAGTACTTC.

The V and J genes are TRBV5-1 and TRBJ2-1, with 7 bases fitting TRBD1. Germline trimming cut 5 bases from V and 6 bases from J; bases unmatched to any gene: 8. This CDR3 has 14 residues. Germline CDR1 reads SGHRS; CDR2 reads YFSETQ. CDR3 amino acids: CASRLRDSSNEQFF. CDR3 coding DNA: TGCGCCAGCAGACTTCGGGACAGTAGCAATGAGCAGTTCTTC. Combining the CDR3 with reference TRBV5-1 and TRBJ2-1 gives the whole variable domain KAGVTQTPRYLIKTRGQQVTLSCSPISGHRSVSWYQQTPGQGLQFLFEYFSETQRNKGNFPGRFSGRQFSNSRSEMNVSTLELGDSALYLCASRLRDSSNEQFFGPGTRLTVL.

The chain links TRBV5-1 to TRBJ2-3; maybe TRBD2 (6 bases). The CDR3 is 14 amino acids. Per germline, CDR1 SGHRS and CDR2 YFSETQ. Trimming took 0 bases from V and 10 from J, leaving 15 bases between them. The CDR3 loop is CASSLETWGDPQYF. The DNA for the CDR3 is TGCGCCAGCAGCTTGGAGACATGGGGGGACCCGCAGTATTTT.

The chain combines TRBV5-4 with TRBJ1-2; D unclear. This CDR3 comprises 15 residues. With 0 bases removed from V and 8 bases from J, the gap between germline ends came to 17 bases. The germline gives CDR1 SGHNT, CDR2 YYREEE (reference sequence). CDR3 loop: CASSLARARAGGYTF. CDR3 DNA: TGTGCCAGCAGCTTGGCCCGGGCGCGTGCGGGGGGCTACACCTTC.